Presented here are 21 T cell receptor beta chains from one specimen sequenced in a study of blood T cell repertoires in COVID-19. The assay was immunoSEQ multiplex PCR, and TCRdb's table has in-frame clones only and misses some. This table has approximately 230,000 clones, 65% to 90% appearing once. The sample taken for sequencing was PBMCs or T cells enriched from blood (not recorded which). All receptors derive from a man aged 35 to 55 who had recovered from COVID-19.

V usage is TRBV9 and J usage is TRBJ1-2; TRBD1 matches 9 bases. Germline-derived CDR1 and CDR2 are SGDLS and YYNGEE. The V gene end was trimmed by 4 bases and the J gene end by 4 bases; junction bases not matched to a gene: 11. The CDR3 loop spans 16 amino acids. For the CDR3, the DNA is TGTGCCAGCAGCACAAGAACAGGGGGCGACCCCTATGGCTACACCTTC. This sequence encodes CASSTRTGGDPYGYTF.

The V gene is TRBV5-4, the J gene TRBJ1-1; TRBD1 agrees at 7 bases. Germline assignment: CDR1 SGHNT and CDR2 YYREEE (reference sequence). J was trimmed by 1 base and V by 2 bases; bases with no gene match: 2. The CDR3 has 14 residues. This chain's CDR3 is CASSFGDRNTEAFF. The CDR3 nucleotides are TGTGCCAGCAGCTTTGGGGACAGGAACACTGAAGCTTTCTTT.

This chain joins TRBV6-5 and TRBJ1-1; 8 positions match TRBD1. CDR3 length: 14 residues. The junction had 3 bases not matched to a gene; V was cut back by 6 bases and J by 0 bases. Looked up from germline, CDR1 is MNHEY and CDR2 is SVGAGI. As DNA, the CDR3 is TGTGCCAGCAGAGCGACAGGGGTGAACACTGAAGCTTTCTTT. It is translated as CASRATGVNTEAFF.

This chain links TRBV4-1 with TRBJ2-2, with 9 bases aligning to TRBD1. The CDR3 covers 17 residues. V dropped 0 bases and J dropped 6; count of bases not matched to a gene: 8. Germline assignment: CDR1 MGHRA and CDR2 YSYEKL. CDR3 sequence (DNA): TGCGCCAGCAGCCAAGATCGAGGGACAGGGATATCCGGGGAGCTGTTTTTT. It translates to CASSQDRGTGISGELFF.

The V gene is TRBV29-1, the J gene TRBJ2-1; D possibly corresponds to TRBD2 (5 bases). With 0 bases removed from V and 0 bases from J, the gap between germline ends came to 9 bases. This CDR3 has 15 amino acids. CDR1 and CDR2 from the germline V gene are SQVTM and ANQGSEA. This chain's CDR3 is CSVEDGSGSYNEQFF. The CDR3 DNA sequence: TGCAGCGTTGAAGATGGAAGCGGCTCCTACAATGAGCAGTTCTTC.

The rearrangement joins TRBV7-9 to TRBJ1-2, with D maybe TRBD1 (6 bases). This CDR3 is built from 15 residues. V lost 4 bases and J lost 5, with 17 bases in between. From germline, CDR1 is SEHNR and CDR2 FQNEAQ (reference sequence). The CDR3 here is CASSSPGTGRYGYTF. Here the CDR3 DNA reads TGTGCCAGCAGCTCACCGGGAACAGGGCGTTATGGCTACACCTTC.

CDR3 sequence reads: CASSLTAYNEQFF. In DNA form, the CDR3 reads TGTGCCAGCAGTTTGACAGCCTACAATGAGCAGTTCTTC. J is TRBJ2-1 and V is TRBV12-3 or TRBV12-4; a weak D match, TRBD1 (5 bases). This CDR3 region has 13 residues. The V end lost 3 bases, the J end lost 2 bases, and 5 bases lay between the germline ends.

The CDR3 is CSVSRISQRGYGYTF. In DNA, the CDR3 is TGCAGCGTTAGCCGTATCTCACAAAGGGGCTATGGCTACACCTTC. The chain combines TRBV29-1 with TRBJ1-2, with TRBD1 as a possible D gene (5 bases). V gave up 5 bases and J gave up 4 bases, with 20 bases separating them. Per germline, CDR1 SQVTM and CDR2 ANQGSEA. The CDR3 sequence is 15 residues long.

The V gene is TRBV19, the J gene TRBJ2-2; 10 nucleotides agree with TRBD2. CDR3 size: 14 residues. The trim removed 8 bases at V and 7 bases at J, leaving 7 bases unmatched. The germline V gene encodes CDR1 LNHDA and CDR2 SQIVND (reference sequence). CDR3 amino acids: CASRSGGAGGELFF. Here the CDR3 DNA reads TGTGCCAGTCGGAGCGGGGGGGCAGGCGGGGAGCTGTTTTTT.

This chain links TRBV3-1 (or the pseudogene TRBV3-2) with TRBJ2-7; 10 bases align to TRBD1. The ends lost 4 bases at V and 12 bases at J; junction bases unmatched: 9. The CDR3 loop spans 13 amino acids. CDR1 is LGHDT, CDR2 YNNKEL, per germline (reference sequence). CDR3 loop: CASSRDRGRWMYF. The CDR3 bases are TGTGCCAGCAGCCGTGACAGGGGGCGCTGGATGTACTTC.

J is TRBJ2-2 and V is TRBV19; 9 nucleotides line up with TRBD2. V lost 7 bases, J lost 5 bases, and 8 bases stayed unmatched. The CDR3 spans 15 residues. CDR1 and CDR2 (germline): LNHDA, SQIVND (reference sequence). CDR3 in DNA: TGTGCCAGTATCCGAGGCGGGAGGGGTACCGGGGAGCTGTTTTTT. Its protein is CASIRGGRGTGELFF. The full variable domain, its missing parts supplied by reference TRBV19 and TRBJ2-2, is DGGITQSPKYLFRKEGQNVTLSCEQNLNHDAMYWYRQDPGQGLRLIYYSQIVNDFQKGDIAEGYSVSREKKESFPLTVTSAQKNPTAFYLCASIRGGRGTGELFFGEGSRLTVL.

CDR3 region: CASSRGTGGEETQYF. The CDR3 region has the DNA TGTGCCAGCAGCCGGGGGACAGGGGGTGAAGAGACCCAGTACTTC. V usage is TRBV5-4 and J usage is TRBJ2-5; the match to TRBD1 covers 11 bases. The CDR3 totals 15 residues. Trimming took 4 bases from V and 3 from J; bases not matched to a gene: 5. Germline values: CDR1 SGHNT, CDR2 YYREEE (reference sequence).

This chain uses TRBV30 with TRBJ2-7; tentatively, D is TRBD1 (5 bases). Germline V gene sequence: CDR1 GTSNPN, CDR2 SVGIG (reference sequence). With 0 bases removed from V and 12 bases from J, the gap between germline ends came to 12 bases. CDR3 length: 11 residues. The CDR3 nucleotides are TGTGCCTGGAGTGTAGGGGTAGGCCTGTACTTC. Encoded protein: CAWSVGVGLYF.

This chain uses TRBV5-5 with TRBJ2-3; 10 bases match TRBD2. Unmatched junction bases numbered 2, after V lost 2 bases and J lost 2 bases. This CDR3 region has 15 residues. The germline CDR1 and CDR2 sequences are SGHKS and YYEKEE (reference sequence). The CDR3 protein is CASSFGTSDTDTQYF. DNA of the CDR3: TGTGCCAGCAGCTTCGGGACTAGCGACACAGATACGCAGTATTTT.

The gene calls are TRBV20-1 and TRBJ1-2; D possibly corresponds to TRBD1 (5 bases). V lost 3 bases to trimming and J lost 6 bases, with 20 bases between them. In germline, CDR1 is DFQATT, CDR2 SNEGSKA (reference sequence). The CDR3 consists of 15 residues. The chain's CDR3 is CSASRPQGRLHGYTF. The DNA for the CDR3 is TGCAGTGCTAGTCGCCCTCAGGGTAGGCTACATGGCTACACCTTC.

There are a few counts of this clone. V is TRBV5-1 and J is TRBJ1-1, with 10 bases lining up with TRBD1. In germline, CDR1 is SGHRS, CDR2 YFSETQ. Trimming removed 7 bases from V and 1 base from J; junction bases left unmatched: 4. This CDR3 comprises 14 residues. The CDR3 spells CASSGQGTNTEAFF. As DNA, the CDR3 is TGCGCCAGCTCGGGACAGGGGACGAACACTGAAGCTTTCTTT.

The CDR3 here is CASSMSPRQGGDNEQFF. In DNA form, the CDR3 reads TGTGCCAGTAGTATGAGCCCTCGACAGGGTGGGGACAATGAGCAGTTCTTC. This chain connects TRBV19 to TRBJ2-1; 7 bases fit TRBD1. V lost 3 bases to trimming and J lost 5 bases; unmatched junction nucleotides: 13. The CDR3 spans 17 residues. Germline V CDR1 and CDR2: LNHDA, SQIVND (reference sequence).

As to this clone: Additional DNA sequences in this sample encode the identical CDR3. The chain joins TRBV27 to TRBJ2-1; 11 bases fit TRBD2. Germline V gives CDR1 MNHEY, CDR2 SMNVEV (reference sequence). V shed 6 bases, J shed 4 bases, and the junction held 5 bases outside the gene matches. The CDR3 is 15 residues long. The CDR3 region is CASSPGTSGYNEQFF. CDR3 nucleotide sequence: TGTGCCAGCAGCCCTGGGACTAGCGGTTACAATGAGCAGTTCTTC.

To note about this clone: A much larger clonotype is one base distant, so this may be a read error. The J gene is TRBJ1-6, the V gene TRBV27; D gene ambiguous. CDR3 length equals 12 residues. CDR1 MNHEY and CDR2 SMNVEV come from the germline V gene (reference sequence). The V and J ends lost 2 bases and 7 bases respectively, with 3 bases between them. The chain's CDR3 is CASSLENSPLHF. For the CDR3, the DNA is TGTGCCAGCAGTTTAGAGAATTCACCCCTCCACTTT.

V usage is TRBV6-5 and J usage is TRBJ2-5; 7 nucleotides align to TRBD2. Germline V lookup: CDR1 MNHEY, CDR2 SVGAGI. The V segment lost 6 bases and the J segment 0 bases; nucleotides outside the gene matches: 4. The CDR3 runs 14 residues. The CDR3 DNA reads TGTGCCAGCAGGGTTCTAGCGGACCAAGAGACCCAGTACTTC. Translating gives CASRVLADQETQYF.

The chain is built from TRBV19 and TRBJ2-2; a possible D gene is TRBD2 (5 bases). V was pared by 4 bases and J by 4 bases, with 16 bases between. This CDR3 contains 16 residues. CDR1 is LNHDA and CDR2 is SQIVND in the germline V gene (reference sequence). This chain's CDR3 is CASSSWSSPITGELFF. The DNA of the CDR3 is TGTGCCAGTAGTAGTTGGTCTAGCCCCATCACCGGGGAGCTGTTTTTT.